Each of the 27 T cell receptor beta chains below was sequenced from the same sample in a study of control samples from healthy donors and cancer patients. Produced via immunoSEQ multiplex PCR; TCRdb's table is partial and in-frame only. Here the sample spans 350,000 to 450,000 clones, about nine tenths being singletons. Material: PBMCs. These receptor sequences come from a man aged 40-49 years with head and neck cancer.

The chain recombines TRBV4-1 with TRBJ1-1; 7 bases are a match to TRBD1. The V segment lost 0 bases and the J segment 1 base; nucleotides outside the gene matches: 5. CDR3 length: 16 residues. The germline CDR1 and CDR2 sequences are MGHRA and YSYEKL. The CDR3 sequence: CASSQDLAGGNTEAFF. In DNA form, the CDR3 reads TGCGCCAGCAGCCAAGATTTGGCAGGGGGGAACACTGAAGCTTTCTTT.

The rearrangement uses TRBV5-1 and TRBJ1-1, with D tentatively TRBD1 (5 bases). From germline, CDR1 is SGHRS and CDR2 YFSETQ. The germline V and J ends were trimmed by 5 bases and 5 bases, with 10 bases remaining between them. CDR3 size: 12 residues. CDR3 sequence reads: CASRPEGTEAFF. DNA for the CDR3: TGCGCCAGCAGGCCTGAGGGGACTGAAGCTTTCTTT.

The V gene is TRBV4-3, the J gene TRBJ2-7, with D perhaps TRBD1 or TRBD2 (6 bases each). The ends were cut back, 0 bases at V and 4 bases at J, with 10 bases in the middle. Germline values: CDR1 LGHNA, CDR2 YSLEER. This CDR3 has 14 residues. Here the CDR3 reads CASSQEEGVYEQYF. The CDR3 region has the DNA TGCGCCAGCAGCCAAGAGGAGGGGGTTTACGAGCAGTACTTC.

The chain has TRBV7-9 and TRBJ1-1; D is ambiguous. The germline gives CDR1 SEHNR, CDR2 FQNEAQ (reference sequence). With 1 base removed from V and 5 bases from J, the gap between germline ends came to 14 bases. The CDR3 has 15 residues. This CDR3 reads CASSLVISRETEAFF. The CDR3 bases are TGTGCCAGCAGCTTAGTTATCTCGAGGGAAACTGAAGCTTTCTTT.

The rearrangement uses TRBV2 and TRBJ2-2; 7 bases map to TRBD1. The CDR3 spans 14 residues. The V gene's germline CDR1 is SNHLY and CDR2 FYNNEI. V was clipped by 9 bases and J by 6 bases; unmatched bases: 10. The CDR3 bases are TGTGCCAGAGACGGACAGGTCGATTCCGGGGAGCTGTTTTTT. This encodes CARDGQVDSGELFF.

This chain joins TRBV7-3 and TRBJ2-2, with D possibly matching TRBD2 (5 bases). The V gene lost 1 base and the J gene lost 1 base, with 10 bases spanning the gap. The CDR3 length is 16 residues. Per the germline V gene, CDR1 is SGHTA and CDR2 is FQGTGA. CDR3: CASSLMAGGNTGELFF. Written as DNA, the CDR3 is TGTGCCAGCAGCTTAATGGCGGGTGGGAACACCGGGGAGCTGTTTTTT.

CDR3 coding DNA: TGTGCCAGCAGTCTAGTGGTCACAGGGGGCAGCGAGACCCAGTACTTC. Its translation: CASSLVVTGGSETQYF. This chain joins TRBV7-6 and TRBJ2-5; 9 positions match TRBD1. Per germline, CDR1 SGHVS and CDR2 FNYEAQ. The trim removed 6 bases at V and 5 bases at J, leaving 13 bases unmatched. This CDR3 has 16 amino acids. Full variable domain (rest looked up from reference TRBV7-6 and TRBJ2-5): GAGVSQSPRYKVTKRGQDVALRCDPISGHVSLYWYRQALGQGPEFLTYFNYEAQQDKSGLPNDRFSAERPEGSISTLTIQRTEQRDSAMYRCASSLVVTGGSETQYFGPGTRLLVL.

This chain uses TRBV28 with TRBJ2-1; no firm D call. Trimming pared 2 bases from V and 4 bases from J, leaving 12 bases between. Per germline, CDR1 MDHEN and CDR2 SYDVKM. The CDR3 consists of 15 residues. CDR3 loop: CASSLVTGKYNEQFF. Here the CDR3 DNA reads TGTGCCAGCAGTTTAGTGACTGGGAAGTACAATGAGCAGTTCTTC. The complete variable domain, with remaining parts taken from reference TRBV28 and TRBJ2-1, reads DVKVTQSSRYLVKRTGEKVFLECVQDMDHENMFWYRQDPGLGLRLIYFSYDVKMKEKGDIPEGYSVSREKKERFSLILESASTNQTSMYLCASSLVTGKYNEQFFGPGTRLTVL.

The rearrangement joins TRBV5-1 to TRBJ2-6, with TRBD1 identical over 9 bases. J gave up 0 bases and V 0 bases, and 4 bases lay outside the gene matches. This CDR3 contains 18 residues. Germline CDR1 reads SGHRS; CDR2 reads YFSETQ. The CDR3, as DNA: TGCGCCAGCAGCTTGGGAGGGACAGGGTCCTCTGGGGCCAACGTCCTGACTTTC. Protein: CASSLGGTGSSGANVLTF. Based on the CDR3 plus reference TRBV5-1 and TRBJ2-6, the full variable domain is KAGVTQTPRYLIKTRGQQVTLSCSPISGHRSVSWYQQTPGQGLQFLFEYFSETQRNKGNFPGRFSGRQFSNSRSEMNVSTLELGDSALYLCASSLGGTGSSGANVLTFGAGSRLTVL.

The chain links TRBV6-5 to TRBJ1-4, with TRBD1 identical over 9 bases. The V segment lost 6 bases and the J segment 8 bases; nucleotides outside the gene matches: 10. The CDR3 totals 15 residues. CDR1 and CDR2 from the germline V gene are MNHEY and SVGAGI. CDR3 loop: CASRGTGGQGEKLFF. The CDR3 DNA reads as TGTGCCAGCAGGGGTACAGGGGGCCAAGGGGAAAAACTGTTTTTT.

This chain uses TRBV29-1 with TRBJ2-1; possibly TRBD2 for D (7 bases). The CDR3 is made up of 13 amino acids. V lost 7 bases to trimming and J lost 9 bases, with 19 bases between them. Germline assignment: CDR1 SQVTM and CDR2 ANQGSEA. This CDR3 is CSGSGGAAGEQFF. The CDR3 DNA is TGCAGCGGGTCTGGGGGGGCGGCTGGTGAGCAGTTCTTC.

The chain employs TRBV5-4 and TRBJ2-2, with a weak D call TRBD1 (7 bases). V was shortened by 3 bases and J by 5 bases, with 20 bases between the two germline ends. CDR3 size: 17 residues. CDR1 is SGHNT, CDR2 YYREEE, per germline (reference sequence). This CDR3 reads CASSSQLGGAGTGELFF. For the CDR3, the DNA is TGTGCCAGCAGCTCGCAATTAGGGGGCGCGGGGACCGGGGAGCTGTTTTTT.

The chain employs TRBV28 and TRBJ2-7; D not resolved. Trimming took 5 bases from V and 4 from J, leaving 18 bases between them. The CDR3 is made up of 15 amino acids. The germline gives CDR1 MDHEN, CDR2 SYDVKM. The CDR3 is CASSPHYRAAYEQYF. The CDR3 DNA follows: TGTGCCAGCAGTCCTCACTACCGGGCGGCATACGAGCAGTACTTC.

The chain recombines TRBV6-5 with TRBJ2-7; a possible D gene is TRBD2 (6 bases). Trimming stripped 8 bases from V and 1 base from J, with 9 bases between. Per germline, CDR1 MNHEY and CDR2 SVGAGI. The CDR3 runs 12 residues. CDR3 sequence: CASVGLSYEQYF. Here the CDR3 DNA reads TGTGCCAGCGTGGGACTTTCCTACGAGCAGTACTTC.

The genes are TRBV9 and TRBJ2-1, with TRBD2 matching over 12 bases. V lost 4 bases, J lost 5 bases, and 4 bases stayed unmatched. The germline gives CDR1 SGDLS, CDR2 YYNGEE. The CDR3 consists of 15 residues. The CDR3 nucleotides read TGTGCCAGCAGCAACCTAGCGGGGGGGGACAATGAGCAGTTCTTC. Protein sequence: CASSNLAGGDNEQFF.

Details on this clone: One end of the junction fails to match germline, which may point to a read error. The chain employs TRBV7-7 and TRBJ2-1, with TRBD2 identical over 7 bases. Germline loops: CDR1 SSHAT, CDR2 FNYEAQ (reference sequence). The CDR3 extends over 15 amino acids. CDR3 sequence reads: CASSRGEGSYNEQFF. The CDR3 bases are TGTGCTAGCAGCCGCGGGGAGGGCTCCTACAATGAGCAGTTCTTC.

This chain links TRBV6-4 with TRBJ1-2; TRBD1 aligns across 7 bases. The ends lost 6 bases at V and 4 bases at J; junction bases unmatched: 8. The CDR3 has 14 residues. CDR1 is MRHNA and CDR2 is SNTAGT in the germline V gene. CDR3: CASRDTNRGYGYTF. In nucleotides, the CDR3 is TGTGCCAGCAGGGACACCAACAGGGGCTATGGCTACACCTTC.

V and J are TRBV27 and TRBJ2-3; TRBD2 matches at 9 bases. The CDR3 is made up of 16 amino acids. In germline, CDR1 is MNHEY, CDR2 SMNVEV (reference sequence). The CDR3: CVTPWGSGGDTDTQYF. DNA of the CDR3: TGTGTCACACCCTGGGGTAGCGGGGGTGACACAGATACGCAGTATTTT.

This sequence joins TRBV9 and TRBJ2-1; D might be TRBD1 or TRBD2, each matching 5 bases. This CDR3 has 14 amino acids. Per germline, CDR1 SGDLS and CDR2 YYNGEE. The V and J ends lost 6 bases and 4 bases respectively, with 14 bases between them. The CDR3 DNA is TGTGCCAGCACAATCGGTGGGGGTTACAATGAGCAGTTCTTC. This translates into CASTIGGGYNEQFF.

This chain connects TRBV7-9 to TRBJ2-7; possible D gene TRBD2, 6 bases. V dropped 5 bases and J dropped 4 bases, with 15 bases sitting between them. This CDR3 is built from 14 residues. Germline V gene sequence: CDR1 SEHNR, CDR2 FQNEAQ (reference sequence). CDR3 sequence reads: CASSPSMGTYEQYF. CDR3 DNA sequence: TGTGCCAGCAGCCCTTCAATGGGGACTTACGAGCAGTACTTC.

This chain links TRBV5-1 with TRBJ2-2; TRBD1 aligns across 8 bases. The V and J ends lost 6 bases and 7 bases, in that order; junction bases with no gene match: 14. The CDR3 totals 16 residues. The germline gives CDR1 SGHRS, CDR2 YFSETQ. The CDR3 spells CASKLGAGGWNGELFF. In DNA form, the CDR3 reads TGCGCCAGCAAATTGGGAGCAGGGGGCTGGAACGGGGAGCTGTTTTTT. Together with reference TRBV5-1 and TRBJ2-2, the CDR3 gives the full variable domain: KAGVTQTPRYLIKTRGQQVTLSCSPISGHRSVSWYQQTPGQGLQFLFEYFSETQRNKGNFPGRFSGRQFSNSRSEMNVSTLELGDSALYLCASKLGAGGWNGELFFGEGSRLTVL.

The chain combines TRBV7-3 with TRBJ2-3, with D possibly TRBD1 on 5 matching bases. Deletions cut 3 bases from V and 2 bases from J, with 6 bases between. From germline, CDR1 is SGHTA and CDR2 FQGTGA. The CDR3 sequence is 13 residues long. The CDR3 DNA reads TGTGCCAGCAGCTTCAGGGACACAGATACGCAGTATTTT. Its protein is CASSFRDTDTQYF.

The J gene is TRBJ1-6, the V gene TRBV7-6; possible D gene TRBD1, 6 bases. Germline loops: CDR1 SGHVS, CDR2 FNYEAQ. The ends were cut back, 5 bases at V and 0 bases at J, with 11 bases in the middle. This CDR3 contains 16 residues. This CDR3 is CASSLGQSSYNSPLHF. In DNA form, the CDR3 reads TGTGCCAGCAGCCTAGGACAGAGCTCCTATAATTCACCCCTCCACTTT.

The chain couples TRBV5-4 to TRBJ2-3, with 12 bases that match TRBD2. V shed 1 base, J shed 1 base, and the junction held 7 bases outside the gene matches. Per germline, CDR1 SGHNT and CDR2 YYREEE (reference sequence). The CDR3 is 18 residues long. CDR3 nucleotides: TGTGCCAGCAGCTTGCCTGGGACTAGCGGGCTCGGCACAGATACGCAGTATTTT. As protein: CASSLPGTSGLGTDTQYF.

V gene TRBV30 combines with J gene TRBJ1-5; weak D call: TRBD1 (5 bases). Germline V gene sequence: CDR1 GTSNPN, CDR2 SVGIG (reference sequence). V was cut by 5 bases and J by 5 bases, with 19 bases left in between. This CDR3 has 15 amino acids. In DNA form, the CDR3 reads TGTGCCTGGGGGGCTGAGTGGGGCTCTGATCAGCCCCAGCATTTT. It yields the protein CAWGAEWGSDQPQHF.

The chain uses TRBV2 and TRBJ1-4; no definite D call. The V and J ends lost 11 bases and 3 bases respectively, with 13 bases between them. CDR3 size: 13 residues. The germline gives CDR1 SNHLY, CDR2 FYNNEI. Here the CDR3 DNA reads TGTGCCGCTAAAACCGGGTCTAATGAAAAACTGTTTTTT. This sequence encodes CAAKTGSNEKLFF.

The V gene is TRBV29-1, the J gene TRBJ1-6; 7 bases align to TRBD1. J lost 8 bases, V lost 4 bases, and 8 bases had no gene match. The CDR3 extends over 14 amino acids. CDR1 and CDR2 from the germline V gene are SQVTM and ANQGSEA. The CDR3 DNA follows: TGCAGCGTTGCAGAGAACAGGGGCGATTCACCCCTCCACTTT. Its protein product is CSVAENRGDSPLHF.